This T cell receptor (beta chain) derives from a study of blood T cell repertoires in COVID-19. CDR1 SGHRS and CDR2 YFSETQ come from the germline V gene. This CDR3 is 16 amino acids long. V was shortened by 0 bases and J by 2 bases, with 9 bases between the two germline ends. Someone with COVID-19 had been met by exposed participants within 2 weeks before study entry. The data were produced by immunoSEQ multiplex PCR, yet TCRdb's version contains in-frame clones alone and is incomplete. This sample has approximately 220,000 clones; roughly four fifths occur once, and the top ten carry approximately 5%.

The rearrangement links TRBV5-1 to TRBJ2-6; D might be TRBD2 (6 bases). This receptor was identified in a woman aged 50 to 65 who had been exposed to COVID-19. Sequenced input: PBMCs or T cells enriched from blood (not recorded which). The DNA for the CDR3 is TGCGCCAGCAGCTTGGAGCGACTAGCTGGGGCCAACGTCCTGACTTTC. This encodes CASSLERLAGANVLTF. Using reference TRBV5-1 and TRBJ2-6 for the parts outside the CDR3, the full variable domain is KAGVTQTPRYLIKTRGQQVTLSCSPISGHRSVSWYQQTPGQGLQFLFEYFSETQRNKGNFPGRFSGRQFSNSRSEMNVSTLELGDSALYLCASSLERLAGANVLTFGAGSRLTVL.